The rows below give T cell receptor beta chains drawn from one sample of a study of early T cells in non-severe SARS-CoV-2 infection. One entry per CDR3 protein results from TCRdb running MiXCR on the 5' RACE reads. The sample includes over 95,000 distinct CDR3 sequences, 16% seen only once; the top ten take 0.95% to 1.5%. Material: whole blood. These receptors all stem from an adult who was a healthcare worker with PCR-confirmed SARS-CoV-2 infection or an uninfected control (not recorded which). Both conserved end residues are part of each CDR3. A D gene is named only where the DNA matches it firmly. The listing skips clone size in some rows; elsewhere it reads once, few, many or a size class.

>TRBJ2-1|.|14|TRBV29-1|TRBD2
TGCAGCGTAGATGAAGCGGGAGACTACAATGAGCAGTTCTTC
CSVDEAGDYNEQFF
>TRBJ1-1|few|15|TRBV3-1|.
TGTGCCAGCAGCCAAGCAGGCAGGATGAACACTGAAGCTTTCTTT
CASSQAGRMNTEAFF
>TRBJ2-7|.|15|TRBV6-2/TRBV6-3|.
TGTGCCAGCAGTTCGCCCACCGGACACCACTACGAGCAGTACTTC
CASSSPTGHHYEQYF
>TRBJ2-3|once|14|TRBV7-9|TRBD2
TGTGCCAGCACTACTAGCGGGATAACAGATACGCAGTATTTT
CASTTSGITDTQYF
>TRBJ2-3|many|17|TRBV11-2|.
TGTGCCAGCAGCGCCTGGGGGCGGGAGTTGTATCCAGATACGCAGTATTTT
CASSAWGRELYPDTQYF
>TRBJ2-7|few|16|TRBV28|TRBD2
TGTGCCAGCAGTTTGGGGGAACTAGCGGGCCGGGACGAGCAGTACTTC
CASSLGELAGRDEQYF
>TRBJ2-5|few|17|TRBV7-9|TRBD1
TGTGCCAGCAGCGAACCCCGGGACAGCCTAGTACAAGAGACCCAGTACTTC
CASSEPRDSLVQETQYF
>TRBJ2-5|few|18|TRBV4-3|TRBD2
TGCGCCAGCAGCCTTGAGCTAGCGGGAGAAAGGGGCGAAGAGACCCAGTACTTC
CASSLELAGERGEETQYF
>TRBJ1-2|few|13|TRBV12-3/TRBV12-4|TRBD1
TGTGCCAGCACCGAGACAGGGAACTATGGCTACACCTTC
CASTETGNYGYTF
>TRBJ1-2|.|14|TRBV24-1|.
TGTGCCACCAGTGGACCAAGGGATGTTTATGGCTACACCTTC
CATSGPRDVYGYTF
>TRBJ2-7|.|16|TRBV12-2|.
TGTGCAAGTCGCCCGTTGACTAGCGGGCCTTCCTACGAGCAGTACTTC
CASRPLTSGPSYEQYF
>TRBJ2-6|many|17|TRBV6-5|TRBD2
TGTGCCAGCGGACGGGGGGAGCTCATCTCTGGGGCCAACGTCCTGACTTTC
CASGRGELISGANVLTF
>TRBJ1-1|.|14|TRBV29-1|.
TGCAGCGTTGTTGGCAGAAGAGGGAACACTGAAGCTTTCTTT
CSVVGRRGNTEAFF
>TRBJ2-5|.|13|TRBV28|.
TGTGCCAGCAGTTCGACAGGCTGGGAGACCCAGTACTTC
CASSSTGWETQYF
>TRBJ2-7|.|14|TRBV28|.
TGTGCCAGCAGTTTTATCGGCCCAGCCCCCGAGCAGTACTTC
CASSFIGPAPEQYF
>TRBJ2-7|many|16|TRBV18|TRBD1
TGTGCCAGCTCGCTAGGGACAGAAAACAGCTCCTACGAGCAGTACTTC
CASSLGTENSSYEQYF
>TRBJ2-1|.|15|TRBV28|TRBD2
TGTGCCAGCAGTTTCGGACTAGCGGGATCGAATGAGCAGTTCTTC
CASSFGLAGSNEQFF
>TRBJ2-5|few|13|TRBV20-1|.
TGCAGTGCTAGAGATACTTACCAAGAGACCCAGTACTTC
CSARDTYQETQYF
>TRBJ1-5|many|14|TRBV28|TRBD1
TGTGCCAGCAGCGGACAGGGGGAGAATCAGCCCCAGCATTTT
CASSGQGENQPQHF
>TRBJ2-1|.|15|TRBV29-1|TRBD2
TGCAGCGTGACGAAATTCCGACTAGCGGGAAATGAGCAGTTCTTC
CSVTKFRLAGNEQFF
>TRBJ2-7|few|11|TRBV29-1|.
TGCAGCGTCGCGGGACCCGGGGAGCAGTACTTC
CSVAGPGEQYF
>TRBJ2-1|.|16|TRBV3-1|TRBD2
TGTGCCAGCAGCCAACAGAGGGGGCTAGCGGGAGCTGAGCAGTTCTTC
CASSQQRGLAGAEQFF
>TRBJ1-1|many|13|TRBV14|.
TGTGCCAGCAGCCAAGAATGGAACACTGAAGCTTTCTTT
CASSQEWNTEAFF
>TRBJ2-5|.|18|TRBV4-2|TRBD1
TGTGCCAGCAGCCACCGCCGGGACAGGGATTCTTCGGGGGAGACCCAGTACTTC
CASSHRRDRDSSGETQYF
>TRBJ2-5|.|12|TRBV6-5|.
TGTGCCAGCAGTTATGGGGGAGAGACCCAGTACTTC
CASSYGGETQYF
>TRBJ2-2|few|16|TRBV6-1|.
TGTGCCAGCAGTGAAAGACGGATTATAAACACCGGGGAGCTGTTTTTT
CASSERRIINTGELFF
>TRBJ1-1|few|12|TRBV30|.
TGTGCCTGGAGTGTTTTGGGCTCTGAAGCTTTCTTT
CAWSVLGSEAFF
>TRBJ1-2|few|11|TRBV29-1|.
TGCAGCGGATACAGTGACTATGGCTACACCTTC
CSGYSDYGYTF
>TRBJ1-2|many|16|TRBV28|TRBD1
TGTGCCAGCAGTTCCCCCCGCAGGGGGCAAAACTATGGCTACACCTTC
CASSSPRRGQNYGYTF
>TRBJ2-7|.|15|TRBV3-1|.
TGTGCCAGCAGCCAGTTAGGGACGGGGACCTACGAGCAGTACTTC
CASSQLGTGTYEQYF
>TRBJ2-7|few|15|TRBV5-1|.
TGCGCCAGCAGCCATATCGACAGCGTCTCCTACGAGCAGTACTTC
CASSHIDSVSYEQYF
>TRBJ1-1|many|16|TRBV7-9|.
TGTGCCAGCAGCTTCGAGGCGGCAGGGCCGAACACTGAAGCTTTCTTT
CASSFEAAGPNTEAFF
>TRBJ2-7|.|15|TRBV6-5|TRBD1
TGTGCCAGCAGTTACGCCGGGACAGGGTTTGACGAGCAGTACTTC
CASSYAGTGFDEQYF
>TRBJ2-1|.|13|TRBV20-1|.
TGCAGTGCTAGCGGAGAAAGGGCCAATGAGCAGTTCTTC
CSASGERANEQFF
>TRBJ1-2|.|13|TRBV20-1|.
TGCAGTGCTAGGCCATCGAGGAACTATGGCTACACCTTC
CSARPSRNYGYTF
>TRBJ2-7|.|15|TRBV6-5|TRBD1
TGTGCCAGCAGTTACTCGACAGGGGGGGCCTACGAGCAGTACTTC
CASSYSTGGAYEQYF
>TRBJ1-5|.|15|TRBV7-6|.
TGTGCCAGCAGCTTAGCGCAGGGGTTTAGTCAGCCCCAGCATTTT
CASSLAQGFSQPQHF
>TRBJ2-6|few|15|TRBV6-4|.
TGTGCCAGCAGTGAAGACAGCTCTGGGGCCAACGTCCTGACTTTC
CASSEDSSGANVLTF
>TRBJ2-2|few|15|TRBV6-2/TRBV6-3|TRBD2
TGTGCCAGCAGCCCGAGCGGGAGTGATGTCGGGGAGCTGTTTTTT
CASSPSGSDVGELFF
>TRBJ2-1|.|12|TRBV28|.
TGTGCCAGCAGTCCGACTACAACTAAGTTGTTCTTC
CASSPTTTKLFF
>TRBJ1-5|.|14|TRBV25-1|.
TGTGCCAGCAGTGAATCCCGGAGCAATCAGCCCCAGCATTTT
CASSESRSNQPQHF
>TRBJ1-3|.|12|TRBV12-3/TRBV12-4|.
TGTGCCAGCCACTGGGACAGAAACACCATATATTTT
CASHWDRNTIYF
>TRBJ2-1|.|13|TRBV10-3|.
TGTGCCATCAGTGGACAGGATTACAATGAGCAGTTCTTC
CAISGQDYNEQFF
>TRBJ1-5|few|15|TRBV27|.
TGTGCCAGCAGTTCCACCGCGCTGCGTAGTCAGCCCCAGCATTTT
CASSSTALRSQPQHF
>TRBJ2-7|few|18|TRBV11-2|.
TGTGCCAGCAGCAAACGACAGAGGGGGGCTAGCGGTTCCTACGAGCAGTACTTC
CASSKRQRGASGSYEQYF
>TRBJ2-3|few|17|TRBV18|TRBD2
TGTGCCAGCTCACCTTTTACTAGCGGGAGTGGTGGAGATACGCAGTATTTT
CASSPFTSGSGGDTQYF
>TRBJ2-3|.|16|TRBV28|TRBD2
TGTGCCAGCAGTGCGGGACTAGCGGGGATGCCAGATACGCAGTATTTT
CASSAGLAGMPDTQYF
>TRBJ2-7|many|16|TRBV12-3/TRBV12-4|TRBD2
TGTGCCAGCAGGGCTACTAGCGGGGGTCGAACCTACGAGCAGTACTTC
CASRATSGGRTYEQYF
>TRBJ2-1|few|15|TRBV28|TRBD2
TGTGCCAGCAGTAGCCCTTGGGCGGGAGAACATGAGCAGTTCTTC
CASSSPWAGEHEQFF
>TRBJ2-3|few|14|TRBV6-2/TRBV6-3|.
TGTGCCAGCTTCAGGAAGGGTGGCACAGATACGCAGTATTTT
CASFRKGGTDTQYF
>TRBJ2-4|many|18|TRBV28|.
TGTGCCAGCAGTTTCCGGGACCCCCGGGAGATTGCCAAAAACATTCAGTACTTC
CASSFRDPREIAKNIQYF
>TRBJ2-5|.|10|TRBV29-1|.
TGCAGCGTTGAGCGAGGGACCCAGTACTTC
CSVERGTQYF
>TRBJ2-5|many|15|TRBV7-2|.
TGTGCCAGCAGCCTTAAAGTTGACATTACCCGACCCCAGTACTTC
CASSLKVDITRPQYF
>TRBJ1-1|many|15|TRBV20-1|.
TGCAGTGCCAACTCGCCAGGGGAGTCGAACACTGAAGCTTTCTTT
CSANSPGESNTEAFF
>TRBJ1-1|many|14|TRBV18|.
TGTGCCAGCTCACCACCGATCGGGCGATCTGAAGCTTTCTTT
CASSPPIGRSEAFF
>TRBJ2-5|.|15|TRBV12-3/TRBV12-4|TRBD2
TGTGCCAGCAGTTTAGGCCTAGCGGGGGGAGAGACCCAGTACTTC
CASSLGLAGGETQYF
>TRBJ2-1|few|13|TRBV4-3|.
TGCGCCAGCAGTCACAACTACTACAATGAGCAGTTCTTC
CASSHNYYNEQFF